This passage covers 13 T cell receptor beta chains from one sample sequenced in a study of PD-1 blockade in classical Hodgkin lymphoma. All trial patients relapsed after autologous stem cell transplantation. The repertoire was sequenced with immunoSEQ multiplex PCR; TCRdb's copy has only in-frame clones and lacks some. The table records 30,000 to 40,000 clones, 76% of them present only once. Material: peripheral blood mononuclear cells (PBMCs), obtained at baseline. Source of these receptors: a human donor with classical Hodgkin lymphoma.

This clone has just a few counts. V is TRBV5-1 and J is TRBJ2-4; TRBD1 matches 10 bases. V trimming: 1 base; J trimming: 0 bases; junction bases outside the gene matches: 10. Germline CDR1 reads SGHRS; CDR2 reads YFSETQ. The CDR3 runs to 19 residues. CDR3 nucleotide sequence: TGCGCCAGCAGCTTGCGGGGACAGGGGTTAAGCGTAGCCAAAAACATTCAGTACTTC. Protein product: CASSLRGQGLSVAKNIQYF.

J is TRBJ2-5 and V is TRBV25-1; D is possibly TRBD1 or TRBD2 (5 bases each). This CDR3 comprises 14 residues. With 5 bases removed from V and 2 bases from J, the gap between germline ends came to 12 bases. Germline values: CDR1 MGHDK, CDR2 SYGVNS. CDR3: CASSLQGPQETQYF. CDR3 coding DNA: TGTGCCAGCAGTTTGCAGGGACCTCAAGAGACCCAGTACTTC.

CDR3 in amino acids: CASSEWTGHDEQFF. The CDR3 nucleotides are TGTGCCAGCAGTGAATGGACAGGGCACGATGAGCAGTTCTTC. The J gene is TRBJ2-1, the V gene TRBV25-1, with 8 bases aligning to TRBD1. CDR1 and CDR2 (germline): MGHDK, SYGVNS. The CDR3 is 14 amino acids. V dropped 1 base and J dropped 8; count of bases not matched to a gene: 4.

The rearrangement links TRBV6-5 to TRBJ2-7, with unresolved D. Looked up from germline, CDR1 is MNHEY and CDR2 is SVGAGI. Trimming stripped 5 bases from V and 0 bases from J, with 5 bases between. CDR3 length equals 12 residues. Here the CDR3 DNA reads TGTGCCAGCAGTCAGAGCTCCTACGAGCAGTACTTC. This sequence encodes CASSQSSYEQYF.

This chain uses TRBV6-5 with TRBJ2-3; 7 nucleotides agree with TRBD2. This CDR3 spans 12 amino acids. V shed 6 bases and J 7 bases; nucleotides not matched to a gene: 4. Germline-derived CDR1 and CDR2 are MNHEY and SVGAGI. The CDR3 spells CASRSSGYTQYF. The CDR3 DNA follows: TGTGCCAGCAGATCTAGCGGATATACGCAGTATTTT.

The rearrangement links TRBV10-3 to TRBJ2-5; TRBD2 might be the D (5 bases). V lost 6 bases and J lost 5, with 13 bases in between. The germline gives CDR1 ENHRY, CDR2 SYGVKD. The CDR3 length is 13 residues. The CDR3: CAIRDPRVETQYF. The CDR3 bases are TGTGCCATCAGGGACCCGAGGGTGGAGACCCAGTACTTC.

This chain uses TRBV7-9 with TRBJ2-1; TRBD2 is a possible D gene (6 bases). Germline V gene data show CDR1 as SEHNR and CDR2 as FQNEAQ (reference sequence). The CDR3 loop spans 14 amino acids. The V end was cut by 5 bases, the J end by 2 bases, with 10 bases between. The CDR3 loop is CASSTTSTYNEQFF. The CDR3, as DNA: TGTGCCAGCAGCACCACTAGCACCTACAATGAGCAGTTCTTC.

The chain has TRBV18 and TRBJ2-7, with D hard to call. The germline gives CDR1 KGHSH, CDR2 LQKENI. Trimming stripped 0 bases from V and 1 base from J, with 10 bases between. CDR3 length: 15 residues. CDR3: CASSPPWARSYEQYF. The DNA of the CDR3 is TGTGCCAGCTCACCACCTTGGGCCAGGTCCTACGAGCAGTACTTC.

J is TRBJ2-1 and V is TRBV5-1; 16 nucleotides line up with TRBD2. Losses at the gene ends were 4 bases for V and 9 bases for J; bases not matched to a gene: 7. This CDR3 comprises 16 residues. In germline, CDR1 is SGHRS, CDR2 YFSETQ. This CDR3 reads CASSPGLAGGPGEQFF. Written as DNA, the CDR3 is TGCGCCAGCAGCCCGGGACTAGCGGGAGGGCCGGGTGAGCAGTTCTTC. Full variable domain (rest looked up from reference TRBV5-1 and TRBJ2-1): KAGVTQTPRYLIKTRGQQVTLSCSPISGHRSVSWYQQTPGQGLQFLFEYFSETQRNKGNFPGRFSGRQFSNSRSEMNVSTLELGDSALYLCASSPGLAGGPGEQFFGPGTRLTVL.

The V call is TRBV5-1, the J call TRBJ2-2; the D is unclear. This CDR3 region has 14 residues. V lost 0 bases, J lost 1 base, and 4 bases lay in between. Germline V lookup: CDR1 SGHRS, CDR2 YFSETQ. The CDR3 reads CASSLGGNTGELFF. The DNA for the CDR3 is TGCGCCAGCAGCTTGGGAGGGAACACCGGGGAGCTGTTTTTT.

This clone was seen a handful of times. V and J are TRBV2 and TRBJ1-5; D is perhaps TRBD1 (5 bases). This CDR3 has 14 residues. Per germline, CDR1 SNHLY and CDR2 FYNNEI. V lost 6 bases and J lost 5, with 14 bases in between. CDR3 nucleotide sequence: TGTGCCAGCAGCCCTTTTGGAGGGGATCAGCCCCAGCATTTT. Translating it yields CASSPFGGDQPQHF.

At least ten counts were recorded for this clone. This chain connects TRBV11-3 to TRBJ2-3; 9 bases are a match to TRBD1. The CDR3 runs to 15 residues. From germline, CDR1 is SGHNT and CDR2 YENEEA. The V and J ends lost 3 bases and 6 bases, in that order; junction bases with no gene match: 7. The DNA of the CDR3 is TGTGCCAGCAGCTTGGACAGGGGTGTAGCGGATACGCAGTATTTT. Translation gives CASSLDRGVADTQYF.

The gene calls are TRBV4-2 and TRBJ2-1; 9 nucleotides line up with TRBD1. CDR3 length: 15 amino acids. The V and J ends lost 4 bases and 6 bases, in that order; junction bases with no gene match: 7. CDR1 is LGHNA and CDR2 is YNFKEQ in the germline V gene. The CDR3 DNA is TGTGCCAGCAGCCGGACAGGGGTCCCAGGCAATGAGCAGTTCTTC. Translating it yields CASSRTGVPGNEQFF.